This T cell receptor (beta chain) was documented in a study of cytomegalovirus exposure and HLA in healthy donors (TCRdb year 2017). Regarding the complete study: An earlier analysis of approximately 640 of the donors reported 250 to 350 Gb of sequence data and 120 million or so unique TCR beta sequences from 190 million or so T cells. An early release covering roughly 600 HLA-typed donors comprised 300 to 350 gigabases of sequencing data and around 85 million unique TCR sequences. Of the 300 to 450 genotyped donors, about 80% fell in the genetic ancestry cluster associated with self-reported Caucasian donors. The study aimed to test whether signatures of past pathogen exposure could be identified by cataloging public T cell receptors. Using immunosequencing, the study profiled T cell repertoires from around 670 subjects and related those repertoires to cytomegalovirus serostatus. Along with the roughly 610-subject first cohort, a separate validation cohort of some 130 different subjects was used. The study combined high-throughput TCR immunosequencing, statistical association of individual TCRs with disease status, and machine learning to predict cytomegalovirus infection status. A later analysis re-analyzed previously published TCR beta repertoires from about 600 donors and added high-resolution HLA genotyping to study TCR occurrence patterns. The later analysis used no new phenotypic data to find candidate immune exposures, relying instead on TCR beta sequences and their occurrence across donors. To decide whether each TCR beta V gene segment behaved as functional or pseudogenic, an earlier analysis of nearly 600 of the donors relied on high-throughput TCR beta sequencing. Donor age, sex, ethnicity and CMV serostatus were compiled together with the repertoire data. A later genetic analysis took genome-wide SNP genotypes for about 55% of the roughly 700 donors and used that subset as a discovery cohort. All discovery cohort repertoires had been generated using a single sequencing platform. HLA typing covered class I and class II loci at four-digit resolution. Typing coverage varied by locus: about 629-630 donors for A, B, C, DRB1 and DQB1; more than 500 for DQA1; more than 600 for DPA1; 450 to 480 for DPB1. About 5 DR-DQ haplotypes were handled as single units for association and clustering, since linkage in the cohort was strong. Across around 400 genotyped donors of the cohort, an average of about 240,000 unique TCR beta nucleotide sequences per donor were sequenced, and roughly a sixth of those sequences were non-productive. Results the study describes overall, beyond this receptor: When HLA alleles, especially DR and DQ, strongly co-occurred, attributing TCR associations to individual alleles was difficult. An earlier analysis of 450 to 750 of the donors showed that most TCR beta V segments appeared in productive rearrangements either about 87% or about 30% of the time, which broadly matched IMGT annotations. In a later analysis, around 15,000 TCR beta sequences were associated with specific HLA alleles at a false discovery rate of 0.05. According to a later genetic analysis, donors in an Asian-associated ancestry cluster had fewer N-insertions in productive TCRs than the approximately 630-donor mean. The authors suggested that the approach could potentially be generalized to other disease states and immunological phenotypes. According to a later analysis, TCR association rates differed among HLA loci, with DRB1 alleles showing the most associated TCRs and HLA-C alleles showing the fewest. The only immune exposure information available for the cohort was CMV serostatus. A cluster of highly shared sequence variants was judged likely to be a technical artifact of the sequencing pipeline. Some IMGT-functional V segments, including TRBV6-2 and TRBV6-3, could not be distinguished by the 87-base-pair reads and were therefore excluded. Because HLA typing was missing for some donors at each locus, association tests included only the typed subset. A total of roughly 160 TCR beta chains were listed by the study as associated with cytomegalovirus. While some public TCRs were present in many individuals, most TCR sequences turned up only very rarely across donors. Linkage disequilibrium might explain the correlated functional status among segregating V segments, but an unknown experimental factor could not be excluded. A few of the identified cytomegalovirus-associated TCR beta chains were confirmed in vitro to be specific for cytomegalovirus antigens. A further reported finding was that TCR beta sequences accurately predicted the HLA-A and HLA-B alleles for most subjects in the first cohort. Most CMV-associated TCR beta chains appeared to be HLA-restricted in a later analysis, and the HLA associations seemed to be driven largely by CMV exposure. Sequencing depth was assumed to be roughly uniform across donors in the presence/absence analyses, though that assumption may not hold. About 17 rarely observed V segments, including chromosome 9 orphons, were excluded from the earlier analysis of a few hundred of the donors because counts were too low. V-gene and J-gene trimming of TCR beta chains was associated with a missense DCLRE1C variant in a later genetic analysis, and the association was replicated in an independent cohort. In a later analysis, HLA-associated TCR beta chains were found to be more clonally expanded and to have lower generation probabilities than equally common non-associated chains. The cohort was sequenced for TCR beta chains only, and without alpha or paired-chain data the features that could be detected were limited. Several of the top co-occurrence clusters appeared to be linked to parvovirus B19, influenza, CMV and Epstein-Barr virus, according to a later analysis. The classifier was reported to diagnose cytomegalovirus status with high specificity and sensitivity in both the original cohort and the validation cohort.

Library preparation used the immunoSEQ multiplex PCR assay. For the multiplex PCR, a mixture combining 60 forward primers for TCR Vbeta segments and 13 reverse primers for TCR Jbeta segments was used. The CDR3 region of rearranged TCR beta genes was amplified from genomic DNA by a multiplex PCR assay. Amplified TCR beta libraries were sequenced as 87-base-pair reads on the Illumina HiSeq System. Per the original workflow: In a later analysis, approximately 74 million unique TCR beta chains were counted across the 500 to 850 repertoires, and roughly 11 million of these chains were shared by at least two donors. Raw reads were error-corrected and collapsed into unique sequences by a nearest-neighbor algorithm in which closely related sequences were merged to remove PCR and sequencing errors. V, D and J gene segments were assigned by aligning CDR3 sequences to IMGT reference sequences. For a sequence to be retained, at least a six-nucleotide match to both a V gene segment and a J gene segment was required. Rearrangements were classified as productive when the CDR3 lacked stop codons and remained in frame with V and J, and all other rearrangements were classified as non-productive. Following IMGT convention, CDR3 was defined as the stretch from the second conserved V-encoded cysteine up to the conserved J-encoded phenylalanine. The earlier analysis of 500 to 650 of the donors excluded any sequence lacking an unambiguous match to a single V gene segment. In an earlier analysis of a few hundred of the donors, V segments were called functional above 56.7% productive rearrangements and were called segregating when the between-donor standard deviation exceeded 5%. A statistical classification framework was built for diagnosing cytomegalovirus status from the catalog of TCR beta chain sequences. In a later analysis, V and J genes were assigned by comparing TCR nucleotide sequences against IMGT/GENE-DB human TR gene sequences. In a later analysis, CDR3 sequences and most-parsimonious VDJ recombination scenarios were assigned using the TCRdist pipeline. In a later analysis, each TCR beta chain was defined by its CDR3 amino acid sequence together with its V-gene family, and reads lacking a unique V-gene family were excluded. In a later analysis, fewer than 650 highly shared, low-generation-probability nucleotide sequences were removed to address suspected cross-contamination and a sequencing artifact. A later analysis calculated a clonal expansion index for each public chain from normalized within-repertoire ranks of inferred template counts. In a later analysis, generation probabilities were computed with a VDJ recombination model fitted to out-of-frame rearrangements, and the resulting probabilities were checked against IGoR. A later analysis scored TCR-TCR, TCR-HLA and TCR-CMV co-occurrence with hypergeometric tests, applying a repertoire-size bias correction to TCR pairs. In a later analysis, false discovery rates were estimated by permuting HLA or CMV assignments 20 times. A later analysis grouped co-occurring TCRs with DBSCAN, adding TCRdist sequence similarity when clustering within HLA-allele-positive subsets. Repertoires with fewer than 30,000 or more than 120,000 public chains, plus five repertoires with anomalous nucleotide sharing, were excluded from co-occurrence clustering. TCRdb provides this immuneACCESS table in a form limited to in-frame rearrangements. Some clones are lacking; in checked studies, under half of them reflect an unresolved V gene, and why the rest are absent is not known. Clone size and V and J calls were adopted from that table, with D and trimming inferred from the DNA. This sample has about 160,000 clones in its table, and 75% of those were observed once. Clones ranked in the top ten supply 1.3% to 1.5% of the sample.

The cohort consisted of more than 650 healthy bone marrow donors. All cohort members were sampled while nominally healthy, although unrecorded immune exposures were likely present. The donor was CMV seronegative and was included in the group of several hundred seronegative cohort members. Each donor provided a peripheral blood sample, and peripheral blood mononuclear cells were used for TCR beta sequencing. Genomic DNA was extracted from the blood cell samples with the Qiagen DNeasy Blood Extraction Kit. V is reduced by 8 bases and J by 11 bases, leaving a spacing of 12 bases between them. Measured from the cysteine to the phenylalanine, the CDR3 is 10 residues long. The sequence is cut down to CDR3 DNA, 30 bases in frame from base 1. The CDR1 and CDR2 encoded by the germline V gene are WSHSY and SAAADI. Comments on this clone: Its antigen is not yet known. Base-call qualities are not available, and no considerably larger clone is one nucleotide away.

This receptor was taken from a man between 18 and 29 years old in good health and CMV-seronegative. The rearrangement combines TRBV10-2 with TRBJ1-1; confidence is insufficient to name the D gene. Sequenced material: PBMCs. The nucleotide sequence is given as TGCGCCAGCGGACTAAAGACGGCTTTCTTT. It is translated as CASGLKTAFF.